Presented here are 29 T cell receptor beta chains from one specimen sequenced in a study of technical replicates of blood from a handful of donors. Method: immunoSEQ multiplex PCR; TCRdb's copy keeps in-frame clones and lacks some. The data contain 65,000 to 95,000 clones, around 94% of them singletons. Sample: T cells isolated from PBMCs. These receptors were obtained from a human donor in good health.

This chain uses TRBV29-1 with TRBJ2-7; possible D gene TRBD1, 6 bases. V was shortened by 7 bases and J by 3 bases, with 10 bases between the two germline ends. Germline V gives CDR1 SQVTM, CDR2 ANQGSEA. The CDR3 contains 11 residues. CDR3 nucleotide sequence: TGCAGCGCCATGGACAGCTACGAGCAGTACTTC. This gives the protein CSAMDSYEQYF.

The J gene is TRBJ1-1, the V gene TRBV11-3, with 8 bases matching TRBD1. The V gene's germline CDR1 is SGHNT and CDR2 YENEEA. The V segment lost 10 bases and the J segment 0 bases; nucleotides outside the gene matches: 1. CDR3 length: 12 amino acids. The CDR3 spells CAMGQVNTEAFF. The CDR3 DNA reads as TGTGCCATGGGACAGGTGAACACTGAAGCTTTCTTT.

J is TRBJ2-1 and V is TRBV25-1, with 10 bases matching TRBD2. The germline V gene encodes CDR1 MGHDK and CDR2 SYGVNS. With V trimmed by 4 bases and J by 8 bases, 11 bases remained unmatched. The CDR3 runs to 16 residues. This chain's CDR3 is CASSGRTSGSLHEQFF. In DNA, the CDR3 is TGTGCCAGCAGTGGCCGGACTAGCGGATCTTTGCATGAGCAGTTCTTC. The full variable domain, completed using reference TRBV25-1 and TRBJ2-1, is EADIYQTPRYLVIGTGKKITLECSQTMGHDKMYWYQQDPGMELHLIHYSYGVNSTEKGDLSSESTVSRIRTEHFPLTLESARPSHTSQYLCASSGRTSGSLHEQFFGPGTRLTVL.

The chain combines TRBV5-1 with TRBJ1-4; 8 bases line up with TRBD1. CDR1 SGHRS and CDR2 YFSETQ come from the germline V gene. The CDR3 contains 15 residues. With 4 bases clipped from V and 8 bases from J, the junction kept 10 bases outside the gene matches. The CDR3 DNA is TGCGCCAGCAGCCGTGGACAGGGATCGGGCGAAAAACTGTTTTTT. This translates into CASSRGQGSGEKLFF. Full variable domain (remainder filled in from reference TRBV5-1 and TRBJ1-4): KAGVTQTPRYLIKTRGQQVTLSCSPISGHRSVSWYQQTPGQGLQFLFEYFSETQRNKGNFPGRFSGRQFSNSRSEMNVSTLELGDSALYLCASSRGQGSGEKLFFGSGTQLSVL.

V gene TRBV14 combines with J gene TRBJ2-1; possibly TRBD2 for D (5 bases). Germline-derived CDR1 and CDR2 are SGHDN and FVKESK. The CDR3 spans 12 residues. Between the trimmed V and J ends, which lost 0 bases and 10 bases, there was a span of 7 bases. The CDR3 sequence: CASSQDEGEQFF. CDR3 coding DNA: TGTGCCAGCAGCCAAGATGAGGGAGAGCAGTTCTTC. The full variable domain, completed using reference TRBV14 and TRBJ2-1, is EAGVTQFPSHSVIEKGQTVTLRCDPISGHDNLYWYRRVMGKEIKFLLHFVKESKQDESGMPNNRFLAERTGGTYSTLKVQPAELEDSGVYFCASSQDEGEQFFGPGTRLTVL.

The chain carries TRBV29-1 and TRBJ2-1; 9 nucleotides match TRBD2. Germline V CDR1 and CDR2: SQVTM, ANQGSEA. CDR3 length: 14 amino acids. V dropped 4 bases and J dropped 7; count of bases not matched to a gene: 8. The CDR3 loop reads CSVVWLAGSNEQFF. CDR3 sequence (DNA): TGCAGCGTTGTCTGGCTAGCGGGAAGTAATGAGCAGTTCTTC.

This chain links TRBV29-1 with TRBJ1-1; no clear D. The CDR3 sequence is 13 residues long. V shed 0 bases and J shed 2 bases, with 7 bases lying between them. Germline V gene sequence: CDR1 SQVTM, CDR2 ANQGSEA. CDR3 in DNA: TGCAGCGTTGAAGATGGCCACAACACTGAAGCTTTCTTT. Translating gives CSVEDGHNTEAFF.

The chain joins TRBV19 to TRBJ2-7; TRBD1 agrees at 8 bases. Trimming cost V 5 bases and J 4 bases; bases outside gene matches: 13. Germline V lookup: CDR1 LNHDA, CDR2 SQIVND (reference sequence). This CDR3 has 16 residues. CDR3 protein: CASSPPPGTGVYEQYF. The CDR3 nucleotides read TGTGCCAGTAGTCCACCCCCCGGGACAGGAGTTTACGAGCAGTACTTC.

The rearrangement joins TRBV21-1 to TRBJ1-4; the table assigns TRBD1, which was not confirmed against the DNA. TRBV21-1 is given as a pseudogene. The length of the CDR3 is 16 residues. Here the CDR3 DNA reads TGTGCCAGCAGCTCTCGGACAGGACTCAGGAATGAAAAACTGTTTTTT. Protein: CASSSRTGLRNEKLFF.

The V and J genes are TRBV19 and TRBJ2-3; 9 nucleotides agree with TRBD2. V lost 4 bases, J lost 1 base, and 15 bases stayed unmatched. CDR3 length equals 19 residues. In germline, CDR1 is LNHDA, CDR2 SQIVND (reference sequence). Here the CDR3 reads CASSNLLPPQRGGTDTQYF. CDR3 DNA: TGTGCCAGTAGTAATCTGCTTCCCCCCCAGCGGGGGGGCACAGATACGCAGTATTTT.

The chain uses TRBV5-4 and TRBJ2-7; D is perhaps TRBD1 (6 bases). CDR3 length equals 12 residues. Germline V CDR1 and CDR2: SGHNT, YYREEE (reference sequence). V lost 9 bases and J 3 bases, leaving 13 bases between the germline ends. The CDR3 DNA reads TGTGCCACCTCAGGGGACAACTACGAGCAGTACTTC. Encoded protein: CATSGDNYEQYF.

The chain combines TRBV10-2 with TRBJ2-7; no firm D call. This CDR3 is built from 11 residues. Between the trimmed V and J ends, which lost 7 bases and 7 bases, there was a span of 11 bases. The germline V gene has CDR1 WSHSY and CDR2 SAAADI. CDR3 coding DNA: TGCGCCAGCAACACGTTATTGGAGCAGTACTTC. The encoded protein is CASNTLLEQYF.

The chain joins TRBV13 to TRBJ2-3; TRBD2 aligns across 9 bases. V shed 3 bases and J 5 bases; nucleotides not matched to a gene: 6. The germline V gene has CDR1 PRHDT and CDR2 FYEKMQ (reference sequence). The CDR3 covers 15 residues. CDR3 nucleotide sequence: TGTGCCAGCAGCTTGTTAGCGGGAGTTGTAGATACGCAGTATTTT. Encoded protein: CASSLLAGVVDTQYF.

V usage is TRBV21-1 and J usage is TRBJ2-1; the listed D gene, TRBD2, was not tested against the DNA. TRBV21-1 is tagged as a pseudogene. The CDR3 contains 16 residues. The CDR3 region is CASSLKGLASDNEQFF. The DNA of the CDR3 is TGTGCCAGCAGCCTAAAGGGACTAGCGTCTGACAATGAGCAGTTCTTC.

This sequence joins TRBV4-1 and TRBJ1-4; weak D call: TRBD1 (5 bases). The CDR3 spans 16 residues. V was cut by 1 base and J by 6 bases, with 15 bases left in between. Per germline, CDR1 MGHRA and CDR2 YSYEKL. In DNA, the CDR3 is TGCGCCAGCAGCCAAGGATGGCAGGGTGGGCATGAAAAACTGTTTTTT. Translation gives CASSQGWQGGHEKLFF.

The rearrangement uses TRBV27 and TRBJ1-4, with D possibly being TRBD1 (5 bases). The V end was cut by 0 bases, the J end by 11 bases, with 10 bases between. The CDR3 length is 13 residues. Per the germline V gene, CDR1 is MNHEY and CDR2 is SMNVEV (reference sequence). As DNA, the CDR3 is TGTGCCAGCAGTTTATCCGGCCGGGGGAAACTGTTTTTT. This codes for CASSLSGRGKLFF.

The rearrangement joins TRBV7-8 to TRBJ2-7, with 14 bases aligning to TRBD2. The germline CDR1 and CDR2 sequences are SGHVS and FQNEAQ. After removal of 5 bases from V and 4 bases from J, the junction contained 13 bases not matched to a gene. The CDR3 runs 18 residues. DNA for the CDR3: TGTGCCAGCAGCCTCGGGGCGGGACTAGCGGGAGTGCAGTACGAGCAGTACTTC. This encodes CASSLGAGLAGVQYEQYF.

This chain links TRBV5-1 with TRBJ1-1; TRBD1 might be the D (5 bases). The length of the CDR3 is 14 residues. The germline V and J ends were trimmed by 0 bases and 6 bases, with 12 bases remaining between them. Germline CDR1 and CDR2: SGHRS and YFSETQ. In DNA, the CDR3 is TGCGCCAGCAGCTTGGGAACAGGCGGGGCTGAAGCTTTCTTT. Encoded protein: CASSLGTGGAEAFF.

This clone was recorded only once. The rearrangement joins TRBV10-3 to TRBJ2-7, with D perhaps TRBD2 (5 bases). With 4 bases removed from V and 4 bases from J, the gap between germline ends came to 17 bases. The CDR3 spans 15 residues. Germline-derived CDR1 and CDR2 are ENHRY and SYGVKD. CDR3 region: CAISGASRTSYEQYF. The CDR3 nucleotides read TGTGCCATCAGTGGCGCTAGCAGGACCTCATACGAGCAGTACTTC.

The chain carries TRBV2 and TRBJ2-5; D remains unclear. Per germline, CDR1 SNHLY and CDR2 FYNNEI. The CDR3 loop spans 13 amino acids. V was trimmed by 3 bases and J by 5 bases, leaving 10 bases between them. CDR3 residues: CASSDVVGETQYF. CDR3 DNA: TGTGCCAGCAGTGATGTCGTCGGGGAGACCCAGTACTTC.

The chain links TRBV4-1 to TRBJ2-1; TRBD2 is a possible D gene (6 bases). The CDR3 is made up of 15 amino acids. Germline-derived CDR1 and CDR2 are MGHRA and YSYEKL. V was trimmed by 1 base and J by 4 bases, leaving 11 bases between them. CDR3: CASSQGLAPYNEQFF. CDR3 sequence (DNA): TGCGCCAGCAGCCAAGGGCTAGCGCCGTACAATGAGCAGTTCTTC.

The chain couples TRBV7-9 to TRBJ1-1; D ambiguous. CDR3 size: 12 residues. Germline V lookup: CDR1 SEHNR, CDR2 FQNEAQ (reference sequence). Trimming removed 5 bases from V and 3 bases from J, with 7 bases in between. In nucleotides, the CDR3 is TGTGCCAGCAGCGTACTCCACACTGAAGCTTTCTTT. Protein: CASSVLHTEAFF. Full variable domain (remainder filled in from reference TRBV7-9 and TRBJ1-1): DTGVSQNPRHKITKRGQNVTFRCDPISEHNRLYWYRQTLGQGPEFLTYFQNEAQLEKSRLLSDRFSAERPKGSFSTLEIQRTEQGDSAMYLCASSVLHTEAFFGQGTRLTVV.

The CDR3 bases are TGTGCCAGCAGTGAAAGTGGCGGGAGCACAGATACGCAGTATTTT. Translated, it gives CASSESGGSTDTQYF. The genes are TRBV6-1 and TRBJ2-3; TRBD2 is a possible D gene (5 bases). The CDR3 spans 15 residues. Trimming shortened V by 2 bases and J by 0 bases, and 9 bases separated the two germline ends. CDR1 and CDR2 (germline): MNHNS, SASEGT.

This chain uses TRBV2 with TRBJ1-1, with TRBD1 matching over 10 bases. Losses at the gene ends were 6 bases for V and 4 bases for J; bases not matched to a gene: 5. CDR1 is SNHLY and CDR2 is FYNNEI in the germline V gene. The CDR3 is 14 residues long. The CDR3 nucleotides are TGTGCCAGCAGGACAGGGGGCGCGTCCACTGAAGCTTTCTTT. The encoded protein is CASRTGGASTEAFF.

V and J are TRBV15 and TRBJ2-1; 11 bases align to TRBD2. This CDR3 has 16 amino acids. CDR1 and CDR2 from the germline V gene are LNHNV and YYDKDF (reference sequence). V lost 0 bases to trimming and J lost 8 bases; unmatched junction nucleotides: 6. The CDR3 DNA follows: TGTGCCACCAGCAGAGAACTAGCGGGAGCCGTCTATGAGCAGTTCTTC. Translated: CATSRELAGAVYEQFF.

The rearrangement joins TRBV14 to TRBJ2-1, with TRBD2 identical over 8 bases. Looked up from germline, CDR1 is SGHDN and CDR2 is FVKESK. The CDR3 extends over 22 amino acids. With 0 bases clipped from V and 0 bases from J, the junction kept 19 bases outside the gene matches. This chain's CDR3 is CASSQDIPQEREPISSYNEQFF. The CDR3 DNA is TGTGCCAGCAGCCAAGATATCCCCCAGGAGCGGGAGCCGATCAGCTCCTACAATGAGCAGTTCTTC.

This clone occurred once. This chain joins TRBV4-1 and TRBJ1-4; D gene uncertain. Germline loops: CDR1 MGHRA, CDR2 YSYEKL. CDR3 length equals 14 residues. The germline V and J ends were trimmed by 5 bases and 4 bases, with 11 bases remaining between them. In DNA form, the CDR3 reads TGCGCCAGCAGCGGAGTAGCACTTAATGAAAAACTGTTTTTT. Amino acid sequence: CASSGVALNEKLFF.

The chain employs TRBV2 and TRBJ1-3; D is unresolved. Germline-derived CDR1 and CDR2 are SNHLY and FYNNEI. The CDR3 extends over 14 amino acids. Deletions cut 4 bases from V and 0 bases from J, with 7 bases between. The CDR3 loop is CASSVGSSGNTIYF. Written as DNA, the CDR3 is TGTGCCAGCAGTGTAGGGAGCTCTGGAAACACCATATATTTT.

The chain uses TRBV27 and TRBJ2-1, with 7 bases identical to TRBD2. Unmatched junction bases numbered 5, after V lost 7 bases and J lost 5 bases. This CDR3 is 13 amino acids long. Germline assignment: CDR1 MNHEY and CDR2 SMNVEV (reference sequence). This chain's CDR3 is CASKLAGDNEQFF. The CDR3 DNA sequence: TGTGCCAGCAAACTGGCGGGAGACAATGAGCAGTTCTTC.